A single sample is the source of the 25 T cell receptor beta chains below, sequenced in a study of beta chain features in type 1 diabetes. Sequenced material consisted of expressed TCRB transcripts (all of the isolated RNA was reverse transcribed). Profiled with immunoSEQ multiplex PCR; TCRdb holds only in-frame clones, not every one. The sample shows over 650,000 clones, roughly 13% of them seen only once. These TCRs are of unknown antigen specificity. Study-level results: There was a moderate but significant shortening of TCRB CDR3s in all four CD4+ subsets of Type 1 diabetes patients.

Sequencing was performed on naive CD4+ T cells from blood. The receptor set was obtained from a man aged 18 to 29 with type 1 diabetes.

This clone has only a few counts. The chain couples TRBV15 to TRBJ2-5; weak D call: TRBD1 (6 bases). This CDR3 region has 16 residues. Germline lookup yields CDR1 LNHNV and CDR2 YYDKDF (reference sequence). V lost 0 bases and J lost 2, with 13 bases in between. CDR3 bases: TGTGCCACCAGCAGAGAGGGGCAGGGGTGGCAAGAGACCCAGTACTTC. This gives the protein CATSREGQGWQETQYF.

V gene TRBV27 combines with J gene TRBJ1-2; TRBD1 aligns across 8 bases. Germline CDR1 is MNHEY and CDR2 is SMNVEV (reference sequence). This CDR3 spans 13 amino acids. Unmatched junction bases numbered 5, after V lost 9 bases and J lost 2 bases. CDR3 DNA: TGTGCCAGTCGGGACAGGAGAAACTATGGCTACACCTTC. It is translated as CASRDRRNYGYTF.

The V and J genes are TRBV2 and TRBJ2-3, with 7 positions matching TRBD2. Unmatched junction bases numbered 6, after V lost 8 bases and J lost 1 base. Germline CDR1 is SNHLY and CDR2 is FYNNEI. CDR3 length equals 14 residues. The CDR3 reads CASGGGSGTDTQYF. The CDR3 bases are TGTGCCAGCGGGGGAGGGTCAGGCACAGATACGCAGTATTTT.

This clone has just a few counts. The chain employs TRBV6-5 and TRBJ2-7; 7 nucleotides agree with TRBD1. The V gene's germline CDR1 is MNHEY and CDR2 SVGAGI. The trim removed 6 bases at V and 2 bases at J, leaving 7 bases unmatched. CDR3 size: 14 residues. The CDR3 sequence: CASRPGTVAYEQYF. CDR3 sequence (DNA): TGTGCCAGCAGACCTGGGACAGTCGCCTACGAGCAGTACTTC.

As for this clone: Other nucleotide sequences from this sample produce the same CDR3. J is TRBJ2-7 and V is TRBV30, with D possibly being TRBD1 (6 bases). V lost 3 bases to trimming and J lost 4 bases, with 10 bases between them. Germline CDR1 and CDR2: GTSNPN and SVGIG (reference sequence). This CDR3 comprises 12 residues. The CDR3: CAWSPTGYEQYF. CDR3 DNA: TGTGCCTGGAGCCCCACAGGGTACGAGCAGTACTTC.

The chain has TRBV6-5 and TRBJ2-1; 7 positions match TRBD2. The CDR3 is 16 residues long. With 0 bases clipped from V and 9 bases from J, the junction kept 11 bases outside the gene matches. Germline loops: CDR1 MNHEY, CDR2 SVGAGI. The CDR3 DNA is TGTGCCAGCAGTTACTCGTCTAGCGGAGGAGGTGGTGAGCAGTTCTTC. Translation: CASSYSSSGGGGEQFF.

This clone was detected only a few times. This same CDR3 is encoded by further DNA sequences in the sample. The chain carries TRBV20-1 and TRBJ2-1; D remains unclear. Trimming took off 5 bases at V and 7 bases at J, with 6 bases between the two ends. The CDR3 contains 10 residues. Per the germline V gene, CDR1 is DFQATT and CDR2 is SNEGSKA (reference sequence). The chain's CDR3 is CSALGNEQFF. In DNA form, the CDR3 reads TGCAGTGCTCTGGGGAATGAGCAGTTCTTC.

The J gene is TRBJ2-7, the V gene TRBV23-1, with 7 bases fitting TRBD1. TRBV23-1 is flagged as an ORF with uncertain function. This CDR3 is 14 amino acids long. V dropped 1 base and J dropped 3; count of bases not matched to a gene: 3. The chain's CDR3 is CASSQWDRDYEQYF. The DNA of the CDR3 is TGCGCCAGCAGTCAATGGGACAGAGACTACGAGCAGTACTTC.

The CDR3: CASSNPLGQLYGYTF. The CDR3 DNA follows: TGTGCCAGCAGCAACCCCTTGGGACAGCTTTATGGCTACACCTTC. V is TRBV9 and J is TRBJ1-2, with 7 nucleotides matching TRBD1. The germline CDR1 and CDR2 sequences are SGDLS and YYNGEE. After removal of 4 bases from V and 5 bases from J, the junction contained 11 bases not matched to a gene. The CDR3 totals 15 residues.

The rearrangement uses TRBV30 and TRBJ1-5; D call uncertain. CDR3 length equals 13 residues. The V end lost 0 bases, the J end lost 7 bases, and 10 bases lay between the germline ends. Germline values: CDR1 GTSNPN, CDR2 SVGIG (reference sequence). This chain's CDR3 is CAWSVLSGQPQHF. The CDR3 DNA is TGTGCCTGGAGTGTACTCAGCGGGCAGCCCCAGCATTTT.

This clone came up a few times. This chain links TRBV7-9 with TRBJ2-3, with 7 positions matching TRBD1. Germline V gene lookup returns CDR1 SEHNR and CDR2 FQNEAQ (reference sequence). J lost 6 bases, V lost 8 bases, and 8 bases had no gene match. This CDR3 is built from 13 residues. The CDR3 DNA follows: TGTGCCAGCGGGGACAGAGGTATGGATACGCAGTATTTT. Its translation: CASGDRGMDTQYF.

There are a few counts of this clone. V is TRBV7-2 and J is TRBJ1-4, with 10 bases lining up with TRBD1. The CDR3 extends over 14 amino acids. The germline V gene has CDR1 SGHTA and CDR2 FQGNSA. The V segment lost 5 bases and the J segment 6 bases; nucleotides outside the gene matches: 3. Here the CDR3 reads CASSRDRGDEKLFF. CDR3 sequence (DNA): TGTGCCAGCAGCCGGGACAGGGGCGATGAAAAACTGTTTTTT.

This clone was counted between two and nine times. The chain employs TRBV27 and TRBJ2-7; 7 bases are a match to TRBD2. Looked up from germline, CDR1 is MNHEY and CDR2 is SMNVEV (reference sequence). V shed 1 base, J shed 3 bases, and the junction held 6 bases outside the gene matches. CDR3 length: 15 residues. CDR3: CASSLYPGLDYEQYF. The CDR3 DNA reads as TGTGCCAGCAGTTTATATCCCGGACTAGACTACGAGCAGTACTTC.

This clone was detected a few times. The J gene is TRBJ2-1, the V gene TRBV29-1; D gene unclear. The CDR3 consists of 13 residues. The germline CDR1 and CDR2 sequences are SQVTM and ANQGSEA. Trimming stripped 5 bases from V and 6 bases from J, with 14 bases between. The CDR3 protein is CSVCYSDSNEQFF. CDR3 in DNA: TGCAGCGTTTGTTATTCAGATAGCAATGAGCAGTTCTTC.

Notes on this clone: This specimen includes other DNA sequences encoding the same CDR3. The rearrangement uses TRBV2 and TRBJ2-5; unclear D gene. V gave up 4 bases and J gave up 2 bases, with 2 bases separating them. The germline V gene encodes CDR1 SNHLY and CDR2 FYNNEI. The CDR3 loop spans 11 amino acids. The CDR3 sequence is CASSGQETQYF. As DNA, the CDR3 is TGTGCCAGCAGTGGTCAAGAGACCCAGTACTTC.

Comment on this clone: The junction shows a germline mismatch at one end, possibly a read error. The V gene is TRBV11-2, the J gene TRBJ2-1; D possibly corresponds to TRBD2 (6 bases). From germline, CDR1 is SGHAT and CDR2 FQNNGV. The CDR3 is 17 residues long. Here the CDR3 reads CASSAGRAGLSSNEQFF. The CDR3 nucleotides are TGTGCCAGCAGCGCCGGCCGGGCGGGACTCTCCTCCAATGAGCAGTTCTTC. The full variable domain, in which reference TRBV11-2 and TRBJ2-1 provide the parts outside the CDR3, is EAGVAQSPRYKIIEKRQSVAFWCNPISGHATLYWYQQILGQGPKLLIQFQNNGVVDDSQLPKDRFSAERLKGVDSTLKIQPAKLEDSAVYLCASSAGRAGLSSNEQFFGPGTRLTVL.

V gene TRBV4-1 combines with J gene TRBJ1-2, with D possibly matching TRBD1 (5 bases). The CDR3 has 16 amino acids. Trimming took off 0 bases at V and 4 bases at J, with 15 bases between the two ends. The germline V gene encodes CDR1 MGHRA and CDR2 YSYEKL. As DNA, the CDR3 is TGCGCCAGCAGCCAAGATGGCCGGACAATTTCCTATGGCTACACCTTC. Translating it yields CASSQDGRTISYGYTF.

About this clone: This sample also contains other DNA sequences that code for the same CDR3. CDR3 DNA sequence: TGTGCCAGCAGCTTATTTACAGATACGCAGTATTTT. Translation: CASSLFTDTQYF. The gene calls are TRBV7-2 and TRBJ2-3; D remains unclear. This CDR3 region has 12 residues. Germline CDR1 SGHTA, CDR2 FQGNSA. V was clipped by 2 bases and J by 3 bases, with 3 bases between them.

The V call is TRBV6-6, the J call TRBJ2-7; 10 positions match TRBD2. The CDR3 consists of 14 residues. Germline-derived CDR1 and CDR2 are MNHNY and SVGAGI (reference sequence). V lost 5 bases to trimming and J lost 1 base; unmatched junction nucleotides: 2. The CDR3 nucleotides are TGTGCCAGCAGTGGACTAGCGGCTTCCTACGAGCAGTACTTC. It codes for CASSGLAASYEQYF.

This clone was seen more than once but under ten times. This chain connects TRBV11-2 to TRBJ2-3; D not certain. CDR3 length equals 14 residues. V was cut by 1 base and J by 2 bases, with 7 bases left in between. The germline CDR1 and CDR2 sequences are SGHAT and FQNNGV. The CDR3 DNA reads as TGTGCCAGCAGCTTAGCCTTCTCCACAGATACGCAGTATTTT. As protein: CASSLAFSTDTQYF. Supplemented by reference TRBV11-2 and TRBJ2-3, the full variable domain reads EAGVAQSPRYKIIEKRQSVAFWCNPISGHATLYWYQQILGQGPKLLIQFQNNGVVDDSQLPKDRFSAERLKGVDSTLKIQPAKLEDSAVYLCASSLAFSTDTQYFGPGTRLTVL.

This clone was counted a few times. The chain links TRBV2 to TRBJ2-5, with 8 bases lining up with TRBD2. CDR1 and CDR2 (germline): SNHLY, FYNNEI. Trimming removed 5 bases from V and 5 bases from J; junction bases left unmatched: 7. This CDR3 is 14 amino acids long. Here the CDR3 DNA reads TGTGCCAGCAGTACGGGACTAGGGGTTGAGACCCAGTACTTC. Translated, it gives CASSTGLGVETQYF.

The chain joins TRBV25-1 to TRBJ1-5; D not resolved. Trimming pared 1 base from V and 12 bases from J, leaving 13 bases between. This CDR3 has 13 amino acids. CDR1 and CDR2 (germline): MGHDK, SYGVNS. As DNA, the CDR3 is TGTGCCAGCAGTGAATCCCTCTATTCTCGCCAGCATTTT. Its protein is CASSESLYSRQHF.

In nucleotides, the CDR3 is TGCGCCAGCAGCCAAGAGAGGGGCGGACAAGAGACCCAGTACTTC. Translating it yields CASSQERGGQETQYF. This chain uses TRBV4-1 with TRBJ2-5, with D perhaps given as TRBD1 or TRBD2 (5 bases each). Trimming shortened V by 0 bases and J by 2 bases, and 10 bases separated the two germline ends. The germline V gene has CDR1 MGHRA and CDR2 YSYEKL. This CDR3 contains 15 residues.

This chain uses TRBV6-1 with TRBJ2-1, with D perhaps TRBD2 (5 bases). The V gene lost 3 bases and the J gene lost 7 bases, with 13 bases spanning the gap. The CDR3 sequence is 14 residues long. Germline V gives CDR1 MNHNS, CDR2 SASEGT. CDR3 DNA: TGTGCCAGCAGTGAGCTAGACTACGGGAATGAGCAGTTCTTC. Translated, it gives CASSELDYGNEQFF.

The rearrangement uses TRBV18 and TRBJ2-1; tentative D call: TRBD2 (5 bases). Trimming cost V 6 bases and J 4 bases, with 13 bases left between them. Germline-derived CDR1 and CDR2 are KGHSH and LQKENI. CDR3 length equals 14 residues. The CDR3 nucleotides read TGTGCCAGCTCCCCCTTCGGAGGTTACAATGAGCAGTTCTTC. Its translation is CASSPFGGYNEQFF.